The 20 T cell receptor beta chains presented below share a single source sample, sequenced in a study of glioma-infiltrating T cells. Using RNA template, CDR3s of TCR alpha and beta were amplified with iRepertoire arm-PCR. One entry per CDR3 protein, called by TCRdb with MiXCR from the multiplex PCR reads. The table records around 90,000 distinct CDR3 sequences, approximately 40% of them present only once. The specimen sequenced was glioma tissue, nonneoplastic brain tissue, or PBMCs (not recorded which). These receptors all come from a human donor with low-grade glioma or glioblastoma, undergoing nonglioma brain surgery, or in good health (not recorded which).

This clonotype was picked up many times. The chain links TRBV27 to TRBJ2-2, with a weak D call TRBD2 (6 bases). Germline V gene data show CDR1 as MNHEY and CDR2 as SMNVEV (reference sequence). The germline V and J ends were trimmed by 7 bases and 2 bases, with 11 bases remaining between them. The CDR3 is 14 residues long. CDR3 DNA sequence: TGTGCCAGCACCCCCGGGGGAAACACCGGGGAGCTGTTTTTT. It encodes CASTPGGNTGELFF.

For this clonotype: The conserved phenylalanine or tryptophan normally closing the CDR3 is absent here, so this likely arose from a read error. The V call is TRBV28, the J call TRBJ2-7; maybe TRBD1 (6 bases). Germline loops: CDR1 MDHEN, CDR2 SYDVKM. This CDR3 spans 15 amino acids. The germline V and J ends were trimmed by 11 bases and 0 bases, with 20 bases remaining between them. The CDR3 bases are TGTGCCTGCAACTCTGACAGGACCCCCTCCTACGAGCAGTACCTC. Protein product: CACNSDRTPSYEQYL.

The chain has TRBV5-5 and TRBJ2-7, with D uncertain. V was trimmed by 5 bases and J by 2 bases, leaving 11 bases between them. The CDR3 runs 13 residues. Germline V gives CDR1 SGHKS, CDR2 YYEKEE (reference sequence). The chain's CDR3 is CASSMAQTYEQYF. CDR3 sequence (DNA): TGTGCCAGCAGTATGGCGCAGACCTACGAGCAGTACTTC.

This clonotype was recorded at least ten times. This chain's CDR3 is CASSRKNPETQYF. The DNA for the CDR3 is TGTGCCAGTAGTCGGAAAAACCCAGAGACCCAGTACTTC. This chain links TRBV19 with TRBJ2-5; D is undetermined. CDR1 LNHDA and CDR2 SQIVND come from the germline V gene (reference sequence). The CDR3 contains 13 residues. Trimming left V 5 bases short and J 4 bases short, with 11 bases between. Full variable domain (remainder filled in from reference TRBV19 and TRBJ2-5): DGGITQSPKYLFRKEGQNVTLSCEQNLNHDAMYWYRQDPGQGLRLIYYSQIVNDFQKGDIAEGYSVSREKKESFPLTVTSAQKNPTAFYLCASSRKNPETQYFGPGTRLLVL.

Many counts were recorded for this clonotype. The chain combines TRBV10-3 with TRBJ2-3; maybe TRBD2 (5 bases). The CDR3 is 16 residues long. Trimming shortened V by 10 bases and J by 4 bases, and 24 bases separated the two germline ends. Germline CDR1 ENHRY, CDR2 SYGVKD. The CDR3 sequence: CATLPAAGPTPDTQYF. The CDR3 DNA reads TGTGCCACACTACCCGCCGCGGGCCCCACCCCAGATACGCAGTATTTT.

This clonotype was seen at least ten times. The chain joins TRBV20-1 to TRBJ2-7, with a weak D call TRBD2 (5 bases). V was pared by 1 base and J by 5 bases, with 15 bases between. CDR1 DFQATT and CDR2 SNEGSKA come from the germline V gene (reference sequence). The CDR3 sequence is 14 residues long. The CDR3 sequence: CSARVSRGWNEQYF. CDR3 nucleotides: TGCAGTGCTAGAGTCAGTCGCGGGTGGAACGAGCAGTACTTC.

This clonotype was seen at least ten times. The CDR3 nucleotides read TGTGCCAGCTCACCACGGGCAGATACTGAAGCTTTCTTT. Protein product: CASSPRADTEAFF. This chain joins TRBV18 and TRBJ1-1; D not resolved. The V end lost 1 base, the J end lost 5 bases, and 8 bases lay between the germline ends. CDR1 is KGHSH, CDR2 LQKENI, per germline. This CDR3 region has 13 residues.

There are many counts of this clonotype. This CDR3 is CASSTGTAAIEQYF. The CDR3 nucleotides read TGTGCCAGCAGTACCGGGACAGCGGCGATAGAGCAGTACTTC. This chain connects TRBV27 to TRBJ2-7; 7 nucleotides agree with TRBD1. The length of the CDR3 is 14 residues. With V trimmed by 5 bases and J by 7 bases, 11 bases remained unmatched. Germline V gene sequence: CDR1 MNHEY, CDR2 SMNVEV (reference sequence).

As concerns this clonotype: An end of the junction does not agree with germline; a read error may underlie this. The genes are TRBV27 and TRBJ1-1, with 7 bases lining up with TRBD1. The germline gives CDR1 MNHEY, CDR2 SMNVEV (reference sequence). The CDR3 totals 11 residues. The CDR3 bases are TGTGCCAGCAATGCCGGGACAGAAGCCTTCTTT. Amino acid sequence: CASNAGTEAFF.

Turning to this clonotype: The junction departs from germline at one end; a sequencing error may be responsible. V and J are TRBV20-1 and TRBJ1-5, with D perhaps matching TRBD1 (5 bases). There are 14 residues in the CDR3. CDR1 DFQATT and CDR2 SNEGSKA come from the germline V gene (reference sequence). The CDR3 region has the DNA TGCGGTGCTGAACGGGACCATGGCAATCAGCCCCAGCATTTT. It translates to CGAERDHGNQPQHF.

This clonotype was recorded at least ten times. The rearrangement joins TRBV6-6 to TRBJ2-2; the match to TRBD2 covers 10 bases. The CDR3 length is 16 residues. V shed 2 bases, J shed 3 bases, and the junction held 3 bases outside the gene matches. CDR1 MNHNY and CDR2 SVGAGI come from the germline V gene (reference sequence). The CDR3 region is CASSYSGGADTGELFF. The DNA of the CDR3 is TGTGCCAGCAGTTACAGCGGGGGGGCGGACACCGGGGAGCTGTTTTTT.

This clonotype was detected many times. The gene calls are TRBV7-9 and TRBJ2-5; unclear D gene. Trimming removed 2 bases at V and 1 base at J, with 8 bases between. CDR3 length equals 14 residues. Germline CDR1 is SEHNR and CDR2 is FQNEAQ (reference sequence). In DNA, the CDR3 is TGTGCCAGCAGCTTAAACTCAGGCCAAGAGACCCAGTACTTC. Translated, it gives CASSLNSGQETQYF. Complete variable domain (other parts from reference TRBV7-9 and TRBJ2-5): DTGVSQNPRHKITKRGQNVTFRCDPISEHNRLYWYRQTLGQGPEFLTYFQNEAQLEKSRLLSDRFSAERPKGSFSTLEIQRTEQGDSAMYLCASSLNSGQETQYFGPGTRLLVL.

The chain joins TRBV14 to TRBJ1-5, with 9 bases lining up with TRBD1. In germline, CDR1 is SGHDN, CDR2 FVKESK. There are 15 residues in the CDR3. The ends lost 4 bases at V and 6 bases at J; junction bases unmatched: 7. The chain's CDR3 is CASSRGTGFPQPQHF. CDR3 DNA sequence: TGTGCCAGCAGCCGCGGGACAGGGTTTCCTCAGCCCCAGCATTTT.

This clonotype has at least ten counts. The chain combines TRBV2 with TRBJ1-6; TRBD1 aligns across 7 bases. This CDR3 has 14 residues. Looked up from germline, CDR1 is SNHLY and CDR2 is FYNNEI. The V and J ends lost 1 base and 7 bases, in that order; junction bases with no gene match: 1. CDR3 region: CASSEGQGNSPLHF. Here the CDR3 DNA reads TGTGCCAGCAGTGAAGGACAGGGAAATTCACCCCTCCACTTT.

This clonotype came up many times. J is TRBJ2-7 and V is TRBV5-6; the D gene is possibly TRBD1 (6 bases). Trimming cost V 6 bases and J 3 bases, with 13 bases left between them. Germline assignment: CDR1 SGHDT and CDR2 YYEEEE. The CDR3 covers 13 residues. The CDR3 bases are TGTGCCAGCAACCGGGACACCGGCTACGAGCAGTACTTC. It encodes CASNRDTGYEQYF.

With respect to this clonotype: A single base separates this from a much larger clone, so it may be a read error. V usage is TRBV7-2 and J usage is TRBJ2-5; D call uncertain. The CDR3 has 14 amino acids. The germline CDR1 and CDR2 sequences are SGHTA and FQGNSA. Here the CDR3 DNA reads TGTGCCAGCAGCTTAGTGATGGCACAAGGGACCCAGTACTTC. Protein sequence: CASSLVMAQGTQYF.

This clonotype showed up many times. The chain carries TRBV2 and TRBJ1-1; 7 nucleotides align to TRBD1. V was clipped by 1 base and J by 1 base; unmatched bases: 6. Per germline, CDR1 SNHLY and CDR2 FYNNEI. CDR3 size: 16 residues. In DNA, the CDR3 is TGTGCCAGCAGTGAAGGACAGGGAGTGGGGAACACTGAAGCTTTCTTT. Its protein product is CASSEGQGVGNTEAFF.

The sample holds one count of this clonotype. The chain has TRBV6-4 and TRBJ2-1; either TRBD1 or TRBD2 may supply D (5 bases each). Trimming pared 5 bases from V and 6 bases from J, leaving 14 bases between. Germline V gives CDR1 MRHNA, CDR2 SNTAGT. The CDR3 totals 14 residues. The CDR3 DNA reads as TGTGCCAGCAGTTTCGGACCCGGGGCCAATGAGCAGTTCTTC. Amino acids: CASSFGPGANEQFF.

Ten or more counts support this clonotype. This chain links TRBV6-1 with TRBJ2-3; D call uncertain. Germline V gene data show CDR1 as MNHNS and CDR2 as SASEGT. The CDR3 runs 12 residues. The V and J ends lost 2 bases and 7 bases respectively, with 7 bases between them. CDR3 coding DNA: TGTGCCAGCAGTGAATCACGGAATACGCAGTATTTT. It is translated as CASSESRNTQYF.

A remark on this clonotype: A single base separates this from a much larger clone, so it may be a read error. This rearrangement joins TRBV3-1 to TRBJ1-1, with 7 bases that match TRBD1. Germline-derived CDR1 and CDR2 are LGHDT and YNNKEL (reference sequence). There are 13 residues in the CDR3. CDR3 region: CASSAGDSTKAFF. CDR3 DNA sequence: TGTGCCAGCAGCGCAGGGGACAGCACTAAAGCTTTCTTT.